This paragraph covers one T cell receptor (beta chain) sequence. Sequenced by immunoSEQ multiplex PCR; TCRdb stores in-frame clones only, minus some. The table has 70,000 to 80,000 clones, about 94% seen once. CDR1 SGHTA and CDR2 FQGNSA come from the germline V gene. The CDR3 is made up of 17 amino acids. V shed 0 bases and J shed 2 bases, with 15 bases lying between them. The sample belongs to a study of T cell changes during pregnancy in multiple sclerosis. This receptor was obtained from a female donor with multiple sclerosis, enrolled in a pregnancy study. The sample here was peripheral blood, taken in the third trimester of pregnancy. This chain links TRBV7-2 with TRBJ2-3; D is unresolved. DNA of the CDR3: TGTGCCAGCAGCTTAGCGTCGTTGCTAGTGCCCACAGATACGCAGTATTTT. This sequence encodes CASSLASLLVPTDTQYF.